The 31 T cell receptor beta chains presented below share a single source sample, sequenced in a study of T cells in Graves' hyperthyroidism and ophthalmopathy. The TCR beta CDR3 regions underwent amplification using RNA transcripts as the source. RT-PCR in the first round (using the HTBI primer set) targeted the TCR CDR3. TCRdb independently ran MiXCR on the multiplex PCR reads; one entry per CDR3 protein. Here the sample spans a few hundred thousand distinct CDR3 sequences, approximately 18% being singletons. What was sequenced was blood. These receptors were obtained from a man younger than 30 with Graves' ophthalmopathy.

At least ten counts were recorded for this clonotype. This chain joins TRBV10-3 and TRBJ2-1; 9 bases match TRBD2. The CDR3 sequence is 15 residues long. The junction had 2 bases not matched to a gene; V was cut back by 2 bases and J by 3 bases. Germline V gives CDR1 ENHRY, CDR2 SYGVKD. In DNA form, the CDR3 reads TGTGCCATCAGTGAGAGCGGGGGGAACTACAATGAGCAGTTCTTC. This translates into CAISESGGNYNEQFF.

In its sample, this clonotype was seen many times. J is TRBJ2-2 and V is TRBV2; TRBD1 agrees at 7 bases. V shed 6 bases and J 6 bases; nucleotides not matched to a gene: 16. The CDR3 is 17 residues long. The germline CDR1 and CDR2 sequences are SNHLY and FYNNEI. The CDR3 region is CASSSQGGRLGPGELFF. The CDR3, as DNA: TGTGCCAGCAGCTCTCAAGGGGGCCGGCTAGGACCCGGGGAGCTGTTTTTT.

This clonotype showed up many times. The rearrangement uses TRBV2 and TRBJ2-5; D uncertain. CDR1 is SNHLY, CDR2 FYNNEI, per germline. The CDR3 is 13 residues long. V was shortened by 4 bases and J by 1 base, with 7 bases between the two germline ends. The CDR3 nucleotides are TGTGCCAGCAGTGGGGTTTCCCAAGAGACCCAGTACTTC. It translates to CASSGVSQETQYF.

The rearrangement joins TRBV5-1 to TRBJ2-3; D unresolved. The V gene lost 0 bases and the J gene lost 3 bases, with 14 bases spanning the gap. Germline CDR1 reads SGHRS; CDR2 reads YFSETQ. The CDR3 runs to 16 residues. CDR3 sequence: CASSLGPSSPTDTQYF. CDR3 nucleotide sequence: TGCGCCAGCAGCTTGGGACCGAGTTCACCTACAGATACGCAGTATTTT.

V and J are TRBV7-3 and TRBJ2-5, with D hard to call. The germline V gene encodes CDR1 SGHTA and CDR2 FQGTGA. Trimming took 2 bases from V and 5 from J, leaving 9 bases between them. This CDR3 is built from 13 residues. DNA for the CDR3: TGTGCCAGCAGCTTAGCGGCGTACGAGACCCAGTACTTC. Translation gives CASSLAAYETQYF.

This clonotype has ten or more counts. The rearrangement links TRBV20-1 to TRBJ2-3, with 10 bases fitting TRBD2. The germline gives CDR1 DFQATT, CDR2 SNEGSKA (reference sequence). The V gene end was trimmed by 3 bases and the J gene end by 6 bases; junction bases not matched to a gene: 12. CDR3 length: 16 residues. For the CDR3, the DNA is TGCAGTGCTAGTAAGCTAGCGGGGGAGAGGAGGGATACGCAGTATTTT. Protein: CSASKLAGERRDTQYF.

This clonotype was found once. The CDR3 protein is CASSQDLTGSGNEQFF. In nucleotides, the CDR3 is TGTGCCAGCAGCCAGGACCTCACAGGGTCGGGCAATGAGCAGTTCTTC. This rearrangement joins TRBV4-2 to TRBJ2-1; tentatively, D is TRBD1 (6 bases). The CDR3 has 16 residues. V was trimmed by 3 bases and J by 6 bases, leaving 18 bases between them. Germline V CDR1 and CDR2: LGHNA, YNFKEQ.

V usage is TRBV6-1 and J usage is TRBJ1-3, with unresolved D. Trimming removed 6 bases from V and 0 bases from J, with 9 bases in between. Germline values: CDR1 MNHNS, CDR2 SASEGT. The CDR3 loop spans 14 amino acids. The CDR3 DNA reads TGTGCCAGCAGGTCTTTCGGCTCTGGAAACACCATATATTTT. Amino acids: CASRSFGSGNTIYF.

This clonotype has at least ten counts. The chain joins TRBV6-1 to TRBJ2-3, with 8 bases fitting TRBD1. V shed 5 bases, J shed 0 bases, and the junction held 1 base outside the gene matches. The V gene's germline CDR1 is MNHNS and CDR2 SASEGT. The CDR3 spans 14 residues. The DNA of the CDR3 is TGTGCCAGCAGTCAGGGGGCTAGCACAGATACGCAGTATTTT. Translating gives CASSQGASTDTQYF.

Ten or more counts support this clonotype. The V call is TRBV7-8, the J call TRBJ1-3, with 7 bases matching TRBD1. The CDR3 is 14 residues long. With 3 bases clipped from V and 3 bases from J, the junction kept 2 bases outside the gene matches. CDR1 and CDR2 (germline): SGHVS, FQNEAQ. DNA for the CDR3: TGTGCCAGCAGCTTGGGGACAGTTGGAAACACCATATATTTT. Amino acid sequence: CASSLGTVGNTIYF.

V usage is TRBV6-1 and J usage is TRBJ2-7, with D hard to call. Looked up from germline, CDR1 is MNHNS and CDR2 is SASEGT. Trimming shortened V by 3 bases and J by 2 bases, and 8 bases separated the two germline ends. The CDR3 has 13 residues. The CDR3 sequence is CASSDGPPYEQYF. The CDR3, as DNA: TGTGCCAGCAGTGACGGCCCCCCCTACGAGCAGTACTTC.

This chain connects TRBV5-1 to TRBJ1-5; D not resolved. Germline V gene data show CDR1 as SGHRS and CDR2 as YFSETQ. The CDR3 runs 16 residues. The V gene lost 8 bases and the J gene lost 3 bases, with 21 bases spanning the gap. The CDR3 spells CASSIERPPHNQPQHF. The CDR3 nucleotides are TGCGCCAGTTCGATTGAGAGACCCCCTCACAATCAGCCCCAGCATTTT.

There are a few counts of this clonotype. V gene TRBV7-9 combines with J gene TRBJ2-2; D call uncertain. Germline V gives CDR1 SEHNR, CDR2 FQNEAQ (reference sequence). V lost 4 bases to trimming and J lost 0 bases, with 18 bases between them. This CDR3 has 18 amino acids. CDR3 sequence reads: CASSSAGPTLPNTGELFF. The CDR3 coding sequence is TGTGCCAGCAGCTCGGCCGGGCCCACACTACCGAACACCGGGGAGCTGTTTTTT.

There are a few counts of this clonotype. The CDR3 loop is CASSEFGGGENIQYF. As DNA, the CDR3 is TGTGCCAGCAGTGAATTCGGGGGGGGAGAAAACATTCAGTACTTC. The chain has TRBV2 and TRBJ2-4; TRBD2 matches at 8 bases. Germline CDR1 reads SNHLY; CDR2 reads FYNNEI. There are 15 residues in the CDR3. V dropped 2 bases and J dropped 5; count of bases not matched to a gene: 5.

This clonotype turned up a few times. For the CDR3, the DNA is TGTGCCAGCAGACCAGGGGGGGGTCTCAACACCGGGGAGCTGTTTTTT. This sequence encodes CASRPGGGLNTGELFF. The V call is TRBV3-1, the J call TRBJ2-2; D may match TRBD1 or TRBD2 (7 bases each). The germline V gene encodes CDR1 LGHDT and CDR2 YNNKEL (reference sequence). The ends were cut back, 6 bases at V and 2 bases at J, with 16 bases in the middle. The CDR3 covers 16 residues.

This clonotype was observed many times. The chain couples TRBV2 to TRBJ1-6, with 8 nucleotides matching TRBD1. V trimming: 8 bases; J trimming: 8 bases; junction bases outside the gene matches: 14. This CDR3 is built from 16 residues. CDR1 is SNHLY, CDR2 FYNNEI, per germline. The CDR3 reads CASGSPRTGRDSPLHF. CDR3 sequence (DNA): TGTGCCAGCGGCTCTCCCCGGACAGGGCGGGATTCACCCCTCCACTTT.

At least ten counts were recorded for this clonotype. Here the CDR3 reads CASGRVGTPEAFF. The CDR3 DNA follows: TGTGCCAGCGGCCGGGTGGGGACACCTGAAGCTTTCTTT. The rearrangement links TRBV11-2 to TRBJ1-1; TRBD1 might be the D (6 bases). CDR3 size: 13 residues. Germline CDR1 reads SGHAT; CDR2 reads FQNNGV. Trimming pared 8 bases from V and 6 bases from J, leaving 16 bases between. Full variable domain (outside the CDR3, taken from reference TRBV11-2 and TRBJ1-1): EAGVAQSPRYKIIEKRQSVAFWCNPISGHATLYWYQQILGQGPKLLIQFQNNGVVDDSQLPKDRFSAERLKGVDSTLKIQPAKLEDSAVYLCASGRVGTPEAFFGQGTRLTVV.

This clonotype was seen repeatedly, ten times or more. The chain uses TRBV2 and TRBJ2-7; D possibly matches TRBD1 or TRBD2 (5 bases each). Between the trimmed V and J ends, which lost 7 bases and 5 bases, there was a span of 18 bases. CDR1 and CDR2 (germline): SNHLY, FYNNEI. This CDR3 is 14 amino acids long. The CDR3 sequence: CASTQGPGRDEQYF. CDR3 nucleotides: TGTGCCAGCACCCAAGGCCCGGGACGAGACGAGCAGTACTTC.

This clonotype was counted many times. The CDR3 DNA is TGTGCCAGCCAGGGGGGGTCAGGGGGCTACACCTTC. It translates to CASQGGSGGYTF. The chain has TRBV12-3 or TRBV12-4 and TRBJ1-2; TRBD1 aligns across 7 bases. This CDR3 has 12 residues. V trimming: 8 bases; J trimming: 8 bases; junction bases outside the gene matches: 8.

The chain links TRBV7-9 to TRBJ1-3, with D tentatively TRBD1 (5 bases). Germline assignment: CDR1 SEHNR and CDR2 FQNEAQ (reference sequence). The V end was cut by 3 bases, the J end by 0 bases, with 15 bases between. The CDR3 is made up of 17 amino acids. CDR3 nucleotides: TGTGCCAGCAGCTTTGTATCTACGGGGCCCTCTGGAAACACCATATATTTT. This translates into CASSFVSTGPSGNTIYF.

This clonotype was observed a few times. V and J are TRBV5-5 and TRBJ2-7; 7 positions agree with TRBD1. Germline CDR1 and CDR2: SGHKS and YYEKEE (reference sequence). The CDR3 is made up of 15 amino acids. V shed 2 bases, J shed 5 bases, and the junction held 10 bases outside the gene matches. DNA for the CDR3: TGTGCCAGCAGCTTAGCCGCGACAGGGTCGGACGAGCAGTACTTC. The encoded protein is CASSLAATGSDEQYF.

The genes are TRBV9 and TRBJ2-3; TRBD2 matches 8 bases. V gave up 4 bases and J gave up 1 base; unmatched junction bases: 14. The germline CDR1 and CDR2 sequences are SGDLS and YYNGEE. This CDR3 spans 18 amino acids. The CDR3, as DNA: TGTGCCAGCAGCCGTAAAAGCGGGGGAGGAGCTGGCACAGATACGCAGTATTTT. Amino acid sequence: CASSRKSGGGAGTDTQYF. Drawing the rest from reference TRBV9 and TRBJ2-3, the complete variable domain is DSGVTQTPKHLITATGQRVTLRCSPRSGDLSVYWYQQSLDQGLQFLIQYYNGEERAKGNILERFSAQQFPDLHSELNLSSLELGDSALYFCASSRKSGGGAGTDTQYFGPGTRLTVL.

A few counts support this clonotype. This rearrangement joins TRBV14 to TRBJ1-2; D call uncertain. V dropped 1 base and J dropped 6 bases, with 9 bases sitting between them. CDR1 is SGHDN, CDR2 FVKESK, per germline. The CDR3 runs to 13 residues. In DNA form, the CDR3 reads TGTGCCAGCAGCCAAGGGCAAAGCAATGGCTACACCTTC. This codes for CASSQGQSNGYTF.

This clonotype was detected ten times or more. The chain employs TRBV5-1 and TRBJ1-1; D unresolved. CDR1 and CDR2 (germline): SGHRS, YFSETQ. V dropped 0 bases and J dropped 0 bases, with 12 bases sitting between them. The length of the CDR3 is 16 residues. CDR3 loop: CASSLVPAGMNTEAFF. The CDR3 DNA reads as TGCGCCAGCAGCTTGGTGCCAGCTGGAATGAACACTGAAGCTTTCTTT.

The CDR3 DNA reads TGCAGTGCTAGAGCCTATGTCTACGAGCAGTACTTC. Its translation is CSARAYVYEQYF. The chain carries TRBV20-1 and TRBJ2-7; D gene uncertain. In germline, CDR1 is DFQATT, CDR2 SNEGSKA (reference sequence). V gave up 1 base and J gave up 3 bases, with 7 bases separating them. This CDR3 is built from 12 residues.

This clonotype was picked up a small number of times. The gene calls are TRBV7-2 and TRBJ2-1; 7 bases align to TRBD2. The CDR3 has 14 residues. The V segment lost 2 bases and the J segment 4 bases; nucleotides outside the gene matches: 2. Germline CDR1 and CDR2: SGHTA and FQGNSA. CDR3 in amino acids: CASSLPGGYNEQFF. Here the CDR3 DNA reads TGTGCCAGCAGCTTACCGGGGGGATACAATGAGCAGTTCTTC.

This clonotype was counted many times. The CDR3 DNA reads TGTGCCAGCAGTTATATTCCCGGAGGAGCCACAGATACGCAGTATTTT. Its translation is CASSYIPGGATDTQYF. The chain carries TRBV6-1 and TRBJ2-3; D is perhaps TRBD2 (5 bases). V was cut by 5 bases and J by 2 bases, with 17 bases left in between. The CDR3 spans 16 residues. The germline CDR1 and CDR2 sequences are MNHNS and SASEGT.

This clonotype has a count of ten or more. DNA of the CDR3: TGTGCCAGCAACCAAGTGGGCCTAGGGGATGAGCAGTACTTC. Protein: CASNQVGLGDEQYF. The chain combines TRBV6-1 with TRBJ2-7; maybe TRBD1 (5 bases). Trimming took off 7 bases at V and 7 bases at J, with 20 bases between the two ends. CDR3 length equals 14 residues. From germline, CDR1 is MNHNS and CDR2 SASEGT.

This sequence joins TRBV30 and TRBJ1-1; 7 bases are a match to TRBD1. V shed 5 bases and J 1 base; nucleotides not matched to a gene: 13. The CDR3 covers 16 residues. From germline, CDR1 is GTSNPN and CDR2 SVGIG (reference sequence). The CDR3 loop reads CAWCRSTGKGNTEAFF. CDR3 coding DNA: TGTGCCTGGTGTCGATCGACAGGGAAGGGGAACACTGAAGCTTTCTTT.

This clonotype was seen many times. This chain connects TRBV20-1 to TRBJ1-4, with TRBD1 as a possible D gene (5 bases). The CDR3 length is 13 residues. V lost 6 bases to trimming and J lost 8 bases, with 16 bases between them. Germline-derived CDR1 and CDR2 are DFQATT and SNEGSKA (reference sequence). In nucleotides, the CDR3 is TGCAGTGCCCCACTCAGGGTAGGGGAAAAACTGTTTTTT. Amino acids: CSAPLRVGEKLFF.

This clonotype was counted many times. The chain couples TRBV24-1 to TRBJ2-7, with a possible D match to TRBD2 (5 bases). CDR3 size: 16 residues. With 5 bases removed from V and 0 bases from J, the gap between germline ends came to 16 bases. CDR1 is KGHDR and CDR2 is SFDVKD in the germline V gene. The CDR3, as DNA: TGTGCCACCAGTGTGACCCAGCGGCAAACCTCCTACGAGCAGTACTTC. Translated, it gives CATSVTQRQTSYEQYF.